This is a list of T cell receptor beta chains from one sample in a study of cytomegalovirus exposure and HLA in healthy donors. The protocol was immunoSEQ multiplex PCR, while the TCRdb copy is restricted to in-frame clones and leaves out a portion. The table has more than 140,000 clones, roughly 82% seen once. Sample: PBMCs. Every receptor here comes from a man younger than 35 in good health and CMV-seropositive. Both conserved end residues are part of each CDR3. D genes are given only for firm matches. Where a row states a size, it is once, few, many or the class of an expanded clone; other rows omit it.

DNA | CDR3 | D | V | size | J
TGCAGCGTTGTATCCGCGAACTATGGCTACACCTTC | CSVVSANYGYTF | . | TRBV29-1 | . | TRBJ1-2
TGTGCCAGCAGCTTGCCCGGGACAGCTCTGACCTATGGCTACACCTTC | CASSLPGTALTYGYTF | TRBD1 | TRBV5-8 | . | TRBJ1-2
TGTGCCAGTAGACTAGCGGGGGGCTACGAGCAGTACTTC | CASRLAGGYEQYF | TRBD2 | TRBV7-6 | . | TRBJ2-7
TGTGCCAGCAGCCGTACCGGGACAGGGTTGGGAAATGAGCAGTTCTTC | CASSRTGTGLGNEQFF | TRBD1 | TRBV7-9 | . | TRBJ2-1
TGTTCCAGCAGCTTAGTAACCCCGACAGGGACCTACGAGCAGTACTTC | CSSSLVTPTGTYEQYF | TRBD1 | TRBV7-9 | . | TRBJ2-7
TGTGCCAGCAGCCCGGGACTAGACTACAAGGAGCAGTACTTC | CASSPGLDYKEQYF | TRBD2 | TRBV4-2 | . | TRBJ2-7
TGTGCCAGCAGCCCAGAGGGGGCGGCCAAAAACATTCAGTACTTC | CASSPEGAAKNIQYF | TRBD1 | TRBV5-6 | . | TRBJ2-4
TGTGCCAGCAGTCCTCCAGGAGGGAGCGGCTACACCTTC | CASSPPGGSGYTF | . | TRBV25-1 | . | TRBJ1-2
TGTGCCAGCATGGAGACTTCCTACAATGAGCAGTTCTTC | CASMETSYNEQFF | . | TRBV2 | . | TRBJ2-1
TGTGCCATCAGTGAGGCAGGCTTTCAAGAGACCCAGTACTTC | CAISEAGFQETQYF | . | TRBV10-3 | . | TRBJ2-5
TGTGCCAGCAGCTTACAGGGGGGAGGAGGGGCCAACGTCCTGACTTTC | CASSLQGGGGANVLTF | . | TRBV7-9 | . | TRBJ2-6
TGTGCCAGCAGCCTACTTACCTCTGGGGCCAACGTCCTGACTTTC | CASSLLTSGANVLTF | . | TRBV5-5 | . | TRBJ2-6
TGTGCCAGCAGTGGGACTAGCGGGAGTAGGGGATGGAACACCGGGGAGCTGTTTTTT | CASSGTSGSRGWNTGELFF | TRBD2 | TRBV28 | . | TRBJ2-2
TGCAGTGCTAGCGGCGGCAATGAGCAGTTCTTC | CSASGGNEQFF | . | TRBV20-1 | . | TRBJ2-1
TGTGCCAGCAGGACAGCAACCAACTATGGCTACACCTTC | CASRTATNYGYTF | . | TRBV28 | . | TRBJ1-2
TGTGCCAGCAGTGATGGGGGGGAGATTGAAAAACTGTTTTTT | CASSDGGEIEKLFF | . | TRBV2 | . | TRBJ1-4
TGCAGCGTTGAAGTGGGGAAGGCTAGCGGGAGGTACTACGAGCAGTACTTC | CSVEVGKASGRYYEQYF | TRBD2 | TRBV29-1 | . | TRBJ2-7
TGTGCCAGCAGCTTAGTGGGCCGATTTAATGAAAAACTGTTTTTT | CASSLVGRFNEKLFF | . | TRBV7-8 | once | TRBJ1-4
TGCAGCGTTGGTCCGGGTAACACCGGGGAGCTGTTTTTT | CSVGPGNTGELFF | . | TRBV29-1 | . | TRBJ2-2
TGTGCCAGCAGTTACTATCAGGGGGATTGGCAGGAGACCCAGTACTTC | CASSYYQGDWQETQYF | TRBD1 | TRBV6-5 | . | TRBJ2-5
TGTGCCAGCAGTGACCAGACTAGCGCAAAGACCCAGTACTTC | CASSDQTSAKTQYF | TRBD2 | TRBV2 | . | TRBJ2-5
TGTGCCAGAAGCGCCCGATGGGTCTCGGGCGGGAGAGTCTCAGATACGCAGTATTTT | CARSARWVSGGRVSDTQYF | . | TRBV7-5 | few | TRBJ2-3
TGTGCCAGCAGCTTGCCAGCGGGAGGGCCGAACACCGGGGAGCTGTTTTTT | CASSLPAGGPNTGELFF | TRBD2 | TRBV5-4 | . | TRBJ2-2
TGTGCCAGCAGTGGAATACGGGAAAAAGCCTACGAGCAGTACTTC | CASSGIREKAYEQYF | . | TRBV25-1 | once | TRBJ2-7
TGCGCCAGCAGCTTCAATGTCGGGTCCTACAATGAGCAGTTCTTC | CASSFNVGSYNEQFF | . | TRBV5-1 | . | TRBJ2-1
TGTGCCAGCCTGGGACAATGGAACACTGAAGCTTTCTTT | CASLGQWNTEAFF | . | TRBV7-2 | once | TRBJ1-1
TGTGCCAGTAGCTTGACAAGCACAGATACGCAGTATTTT | CASSLTSTDTQYF | . | TRBV19 | . | TRBJ2-3
TGTGCCAGCAGGGGGACAGGGGGCAATCAGCCCCAGCATTTT | CASRGTGGNQPQHF | TRBD1 | TRBV2 | . | TRBJ1-5
TGCGCCAGTAGCGAGCGGGACCCCCCCTACGAGCAGTACTTC | CASSERDPPYEQYF | TRBD2 | TRBV19 | . | TRBJ2-7
TGTGCCAGCAGTCCACTTAGCTCCTACAATGAGCAGTTCTTC | CASSPLSSYNEQFF | . | TRBV5-6 | . | TRBJ2-1
TGCGCCAGCAGCTTGGAAGGCAGGGGAATGACAGATACGCAGTATTTT | CASSLEGRGMTDTQYF | . | TRBV5-1 | . | TRBJ2-3
TGTGCCAGCAGTTACCGACAGGGGTATCAGCCCCAGCATTTT | CASSYRQGYQPQHF | TRBD1 | TRBV6-5 | . | TRBJ1-5
TGTGCCAGCAGGCAAGCTCGAGGGCAGCTCTACGAGCAGTACTTC | CASRQARGQLYEQYF | . | TRBV11-2 | . | TRBJ2-7
TGTGCCAGCAGTTACAGCTCACCGAGGAATGAGCAGTTCTTC | CASSYSSPRNEQFF | . | TRBV6-6 | few | TRBJ2-1
TGTGCCAGCAGCCTCGGGACAGGGACCTATGGCTACACCTTC | CASSLGTGTYGYTF | TRBD1 | TRBV7-2 | . | TRBJ1-2
TGTGCCATCGGACGGAGCCAGGGCCCTAATGAAAAACTGTTTTTT | CAIGRSQGPNEKLFF | . | TRBV10-3 | . | TRBJ1-4
TGTGCCAGCAGCGGGGACAGCCTTCGCTCCTACGAGCAGTACTTC | CASSGDSLRSYEQYF | TRBD1 | TRBV7-9 | once | TRBJ2-7
TGCAGCGTTGAACGGGGGGGCGCGAATGAGCAGTTCTTC | CSVERGGANEQFF | TRBD2 | TRBV29-1 | . | TRBJ2-1
TGTGCCAGCAGTTTAGGAGGGGCAGGAGAGACTAACTATGGCTACACCTTC | CASSLGGAGETNYGYTF | . | TRBV28 | . | TRBJ1-2
TGTGCCAGCAGCCCGGAGGGACAGGTCATTACCTACGAGCAGTACTTC | CASSPEGQVITYEQYF | TRBD1 | TRBV14 | . | TRBJ2-7
TGTGGCCTTGGGGGGGAGACCCAGTACTTC | CGLGGETQYF | . | TRBV7-7 | . | TRBJ2-5
TGTGCCAGCAATTCCCGGGACAGGGGGCCGGGTGAGCAGTTCTTC | CASNSRDRGPGEQFF | TRBD1 | TRBV27 | . | TRBJ2-1
TGTGCCAGCAGACGATCCGACCGAGCGGGGACTGAAGCTTTCTTT | CASRRSDRAGTEAFF | . | TRBV7-9 | once | TRBJ1-1
TGTGCCAGCAGTTCTAGCGGGAGCTCCTACAATGAGCAGTTCTTC | CASSSSGSSYNEQFF | TRBD2 | TRBV6-1 | . | TRBJ2-1
TGTGCCAGCCTCTCGGGGGTTTGGGGTGAAGCTTTCTTT | CASLSGVWGEAFF | . | TRBV6-6 | . | TRBJ1-1
TGTGCCAGTAGTATCGGCCAGGGGGTTGTGTATGAGCAGTTCTTC | CASSIGQGVVYEQFF | TRBD1 | TRBV19 | . | TRBJ2-1